This T cell receptor beta chain comes out of a study of shared clonotypes between healthy human individuals. Overall study: Donors had three CD4 naive, three CD4 memory, two CD8 naive and one CD8 memory plate apiece. Study-wide points: It was the non-shared clonotypes that had lower generation probabilities than clonotypes shared by all four donors.

This clone was observed a handful of times. Antigen specificity is unknown. The sample has other DNA sequences that encode this CDR3 too. CD4+ cell separation produced CD45RA+ naive and CD45RA-negative memory subsets. At a deep level, the assay was run. The repertoire was sequenced with immunoSEQ multiplex PCR; TCRdb's copy has only in-frame clones and lacks some. The sample has roughly 2.6 million clones, more than 90% seen once. Sequencing was performed on naive CD4+ T cells sorted from blood. Stated subset: CD45RA+ positively selected. This TCR was sampled from a man between 18 and 29 years old in good health.

In DNA form, the CDR3 reads TGTGCCTGGAGTGGGACAGCTAGCAATCAGCCCCAGCATTTT. It encodes CAWSGTASNQPQHF. This rearrangement joins TRBV30 to TRBJ1-5; tentative D call: TRBD1 (6 bases). Trimming pared 1 base from V and 0 bases from J, leaving 7 bases between. The CDR3 spans 14 residues. The V gene's germline CDR1 is GTSNPN and CDR2 SVGIG (reference sequence).